This TCR beta chain was found in a study of identical twins. Study observations and caveats: Invariant MAIT and iNKT cells are populations that could partly confound zero-insertion analyses.

The sample holds many counts of this clonotype. What it binds is not known. CDR3 length equals 12 residues. V dropped 5 bases and J dropped 5 bases, with 10 bases sitting between them. Each CDR3 protein gets one entry after TCRdb re-called the 5' RACE reads with MiXCR. The table lists roughly 630,000 distinct CDR3 sequences, just over 7% of them singletons. These same records also appear under a second study, on yellow fever vaccine responses in identical twins.

The sequenced material came from PBMCs. The chain couples TRBV12-3 or TRBV12-4 to TRBJ2-7; possible D gene TRBD1, 6 bases. This TCR came from a woman younger than 30 in good health. The CDR3 region is CASSPDRNEQYF. CDR3 DNA sequence: TGTGCCAGCAGTCCCGACAGGAACGAGCAGTACTTC.